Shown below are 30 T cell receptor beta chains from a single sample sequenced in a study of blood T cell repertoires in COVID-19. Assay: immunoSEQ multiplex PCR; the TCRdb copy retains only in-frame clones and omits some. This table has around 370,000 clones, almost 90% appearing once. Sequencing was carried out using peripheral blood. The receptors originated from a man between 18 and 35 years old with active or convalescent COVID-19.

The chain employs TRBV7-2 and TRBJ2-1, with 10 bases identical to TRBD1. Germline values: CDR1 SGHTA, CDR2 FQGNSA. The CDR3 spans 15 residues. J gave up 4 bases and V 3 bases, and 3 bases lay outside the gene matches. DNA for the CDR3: TGTGCCAGCAGCTTGGGGACAGGGGTTTACAATGAGCAGTTCTTC. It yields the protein CASSLGTGVYNEQFF.

CDR3 region: CASIRGPGELFF. CDR3 nucleotide sequence: TGTGCCAGCATTCGAGGGCCCGGGGAGCTGTTTTTT. This chain links TRBV28 with TRBJ2-2; D perhaps matches TRBD2 (5 bases). The ends were cut back, 7 bases at V and 6 bases at J, with 9 bases in the middle. Looked up from germline, CDR1 is MDHEN and CDR2 is SYDVKM. This CDR3 is 12 amino acids long.

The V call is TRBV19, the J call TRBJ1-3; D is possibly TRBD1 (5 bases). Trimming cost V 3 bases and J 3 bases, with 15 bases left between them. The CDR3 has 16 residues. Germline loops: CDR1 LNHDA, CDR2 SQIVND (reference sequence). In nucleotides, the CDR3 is TGTGCCAGTAGTATCTCGAGCCGGGGGATTGGAAACACCATATATTTT. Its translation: CASSISSRGIGNTIYF.

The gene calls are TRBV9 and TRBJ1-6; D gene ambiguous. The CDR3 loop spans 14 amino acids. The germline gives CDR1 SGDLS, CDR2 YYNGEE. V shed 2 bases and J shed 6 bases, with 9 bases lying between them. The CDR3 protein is CASSVSPGNSPLHF. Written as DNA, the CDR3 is TGTGCCAGCAGCGTCAGTCCGGGTAATTCACCCCTCCACTTT.

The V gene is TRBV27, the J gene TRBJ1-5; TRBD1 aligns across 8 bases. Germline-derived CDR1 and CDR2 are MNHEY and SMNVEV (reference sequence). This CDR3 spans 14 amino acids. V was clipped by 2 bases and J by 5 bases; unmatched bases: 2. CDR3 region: CASSLRQGYQPQHF. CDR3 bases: TGTGCCAGCAGTTTAAGACAGGGGTATCAGCCCCAGCATTTT.

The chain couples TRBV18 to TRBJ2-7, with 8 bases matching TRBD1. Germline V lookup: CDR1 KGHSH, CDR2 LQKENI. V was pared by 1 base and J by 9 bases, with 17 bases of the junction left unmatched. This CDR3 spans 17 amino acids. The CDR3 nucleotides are TGTGCCAGCTCACCACAATCGGGCCGACAGGGGCCCATAGGGCAGTACTTC. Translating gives CASSPQSGRQGPIGQYF.

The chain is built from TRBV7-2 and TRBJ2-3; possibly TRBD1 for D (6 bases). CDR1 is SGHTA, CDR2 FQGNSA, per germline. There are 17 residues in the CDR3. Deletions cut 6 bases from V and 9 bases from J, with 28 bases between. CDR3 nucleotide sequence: TGTGCCAGCAGTAACGTGCTGTCGACAGGCTTACGAAACACGCAGTATTTT. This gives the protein CASSNVLSTGLRNTQYF.

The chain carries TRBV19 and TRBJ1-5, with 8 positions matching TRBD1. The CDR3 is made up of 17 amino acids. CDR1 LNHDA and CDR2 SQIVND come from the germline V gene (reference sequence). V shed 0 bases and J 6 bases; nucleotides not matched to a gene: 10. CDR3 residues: CASSIDGGRGLGQPQHF. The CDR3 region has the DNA TGTGCCAGTAGTATAGATGGGGGCAGGGGGCTGGGTCAGCCCCAGCATTTT.

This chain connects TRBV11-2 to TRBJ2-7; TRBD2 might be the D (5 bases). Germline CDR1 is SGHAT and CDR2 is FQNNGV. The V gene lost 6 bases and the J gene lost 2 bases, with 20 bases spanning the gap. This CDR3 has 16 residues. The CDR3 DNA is TGTGCCAGCAGAGGGAACACCGGGAAGGGCGCCTACGAGCAGTACTTC. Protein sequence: CASRGNTGKGAYEQYF.

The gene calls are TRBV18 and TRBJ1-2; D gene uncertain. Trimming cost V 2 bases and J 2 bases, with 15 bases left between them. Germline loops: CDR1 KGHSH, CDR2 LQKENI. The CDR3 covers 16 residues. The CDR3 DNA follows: TGTGCCAGCTCACCAGAGGTCCCATACAACAACTATGGCTACACCTTC. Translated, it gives CASSPEVPYNNYGYTF.

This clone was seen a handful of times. This CDR3 reads CASSLFARGMTEAFF. CDR3 nucleotides: TGTGCCAGCAGCTTGTTCGCCAGGGGAATGACTGAAGCTTTCTTT. The chain carries TRBV5-5 and TRBJ1-1; D is perhaps TRBD1 (6 bases). V shed 1 base and J shed 5 bases, with 15 bases lying between them. The germline CDR1 and CDR2 sequences are SGHKS and YYEKEE (reference sequence). The CDR3 consists of 15 residues. The whole variable domain, remainder taken from reference TRBV5-5 and TRBJ1-1, is DAGVTQSPTHLIKTRGQQVTLRCSPISGHKSVSWYQQVLGQGPQFIFQYYEKEERGRGNFPDRFSARQFPNYSSELNVNALLLGDSALYLCASSLFARGMTEAFFGQGTRLTVV.

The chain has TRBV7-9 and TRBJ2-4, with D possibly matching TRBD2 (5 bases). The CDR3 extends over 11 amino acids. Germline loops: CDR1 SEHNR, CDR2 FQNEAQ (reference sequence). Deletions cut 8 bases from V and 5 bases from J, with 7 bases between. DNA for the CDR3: TGTGCCAGCCGGCGGGAAAACATTCAGTACTTC. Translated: CASRRENIQYF.

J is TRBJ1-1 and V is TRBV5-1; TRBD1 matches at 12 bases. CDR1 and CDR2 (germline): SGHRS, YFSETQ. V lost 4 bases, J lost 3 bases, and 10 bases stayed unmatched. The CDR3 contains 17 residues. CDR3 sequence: CASSPGTGGQRDTEAFF. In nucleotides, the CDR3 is TGCGCCAGCAGCCCCGGGACAGGGGGCCAACGGGACACTGAAGCTTTCTTT.

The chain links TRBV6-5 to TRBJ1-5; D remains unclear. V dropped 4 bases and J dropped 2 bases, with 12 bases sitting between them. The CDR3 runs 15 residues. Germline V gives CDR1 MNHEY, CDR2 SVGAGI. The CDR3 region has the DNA TGTGCCAGCAGTTGGCAGCGGGGTGGCAATCAGCCCCAGCATTTT. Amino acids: CASSWQRGGNQPQHF.

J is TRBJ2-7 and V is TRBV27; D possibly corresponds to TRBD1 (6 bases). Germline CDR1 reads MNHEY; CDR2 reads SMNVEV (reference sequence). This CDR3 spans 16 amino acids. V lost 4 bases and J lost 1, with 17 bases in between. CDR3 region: CASSSMTGQKSYEQYF. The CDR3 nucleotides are TGTGCCAGCAGTTCAATGACCGGACAGAAGTCCTACGAGCAGTACTTC.

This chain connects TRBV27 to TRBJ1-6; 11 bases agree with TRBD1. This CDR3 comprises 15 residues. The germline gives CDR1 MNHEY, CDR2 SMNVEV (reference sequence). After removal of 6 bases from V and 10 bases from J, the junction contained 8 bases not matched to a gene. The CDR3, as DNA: TGTGCCAGCAGAGAGGACAGGGGGCGCCTATCACCCCTCCACTTT. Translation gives CASREDRGRLSPLHF.

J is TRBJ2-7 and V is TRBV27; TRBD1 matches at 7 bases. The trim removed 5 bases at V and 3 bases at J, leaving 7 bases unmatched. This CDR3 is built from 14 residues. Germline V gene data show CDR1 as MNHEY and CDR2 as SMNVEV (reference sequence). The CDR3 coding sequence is TGTGCCAGCAGTGAGCGGACAGGATACTACGAGCAGTACTTC. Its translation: CASSERTGYYEQYF.

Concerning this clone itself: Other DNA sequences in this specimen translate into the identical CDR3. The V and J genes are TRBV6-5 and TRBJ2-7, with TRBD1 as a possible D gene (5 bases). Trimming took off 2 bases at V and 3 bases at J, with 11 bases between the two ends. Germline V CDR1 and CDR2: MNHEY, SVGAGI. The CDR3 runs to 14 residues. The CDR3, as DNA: TGTGCCAGCAGTTACCCAGGGCCGGGCTACGAGCAGTACTTC. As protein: CASSYPGPGYEQYF.

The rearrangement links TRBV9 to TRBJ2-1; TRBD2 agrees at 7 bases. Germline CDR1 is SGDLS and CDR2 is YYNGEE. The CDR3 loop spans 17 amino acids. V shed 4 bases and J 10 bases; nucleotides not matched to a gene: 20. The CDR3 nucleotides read TGTGCCAGCAGCTCCGAAGAGGGGACTACCGGCGTCGGAGAGCAGTTCTTC. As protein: CASSSEEGTTGVGEQFF.

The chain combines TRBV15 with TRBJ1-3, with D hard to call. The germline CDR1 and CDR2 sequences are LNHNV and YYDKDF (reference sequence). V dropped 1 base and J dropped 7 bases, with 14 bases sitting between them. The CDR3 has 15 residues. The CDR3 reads CATSRGSQAGNTIYF. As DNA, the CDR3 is TGTGCCACCAGCAGAGGGTCCCAAGCGGGGAACACCATATATTTT.

The CDR3 region has the DNA TGTGCCAGCAGTTACGGACCGGGGAGCGGAGTCAATGAGCAGTTCTTC. It specifies CASSYGPGSGVNEQFF. The chain has TRBV6-5 and TRBJ2-1; D is perhaps TRBD2 (5 bases). The germline V and J ends were trimmed by 2 bases and 6 bases, with 17 bases remaining between them. The CDR3 sequence is 16 residues long. From germline, CDR1 is MNHEY and CDR2 SVGAGI.

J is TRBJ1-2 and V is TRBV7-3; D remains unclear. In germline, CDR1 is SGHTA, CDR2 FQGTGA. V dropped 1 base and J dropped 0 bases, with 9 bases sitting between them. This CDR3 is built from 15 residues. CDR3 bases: TGTGCCAGCAGCTTAAAGCAGGCATCTAACTATGGCTACACCTTC. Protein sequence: CASSLKQASNYGYTF.

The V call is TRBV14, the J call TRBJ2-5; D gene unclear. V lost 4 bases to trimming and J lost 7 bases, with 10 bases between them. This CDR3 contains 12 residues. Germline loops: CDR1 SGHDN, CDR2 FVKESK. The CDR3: CASSPTVLTQYF. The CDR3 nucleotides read TGTGCCAGCAGCCCGACTGTTTTGACCCAGTACTTC.

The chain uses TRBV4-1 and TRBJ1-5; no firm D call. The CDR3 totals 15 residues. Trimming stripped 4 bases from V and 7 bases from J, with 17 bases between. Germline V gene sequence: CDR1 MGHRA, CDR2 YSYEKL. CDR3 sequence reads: CASSPSQQSWQPQHF. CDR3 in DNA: TGCGCCAGCAGCCCGTCCCAACAGTCATGGCAGCCCCAGCATTTT.

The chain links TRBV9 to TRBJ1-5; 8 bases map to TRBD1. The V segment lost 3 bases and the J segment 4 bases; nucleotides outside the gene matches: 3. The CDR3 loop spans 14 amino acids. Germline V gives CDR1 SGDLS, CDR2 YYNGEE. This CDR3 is CASSARDRNQPQHF. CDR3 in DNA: TGTGCCAGCAGCGCCCGGGACAGGAATCAGCCCCAGCATTTT. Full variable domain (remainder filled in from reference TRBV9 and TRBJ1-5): DSGVTQTPKHLITATGQRVTLRCSPRSGDLSVYWYQQSLDQGLQFLIQYYNGEERAKGNILERFSAQQFPDLHSELNLSSLELGDSALYFCASSARDRNQPQHFGDGTRLSIL.

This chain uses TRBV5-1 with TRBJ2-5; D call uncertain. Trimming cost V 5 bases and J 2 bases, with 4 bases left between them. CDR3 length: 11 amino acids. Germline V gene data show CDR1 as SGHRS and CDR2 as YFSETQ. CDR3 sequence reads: CASSQQETQYF. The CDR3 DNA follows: TGCGCCAGCAGTCAACAAGAGACCCAGTACTTC.

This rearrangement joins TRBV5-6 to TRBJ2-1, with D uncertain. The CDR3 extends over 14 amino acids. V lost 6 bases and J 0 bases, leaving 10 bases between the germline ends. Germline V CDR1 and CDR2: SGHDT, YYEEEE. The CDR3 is CASTDMASYNEQFF. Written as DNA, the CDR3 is TGTGCCAGCACCGACATGGCCTCCTACAATGAGCAGTTCTTC. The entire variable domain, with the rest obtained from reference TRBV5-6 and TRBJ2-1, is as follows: DAGVTQSPTHLIKTRGQQVTLRCSPKSGHDTVSWYQQALGQGPQFIFQYYEEEERQRGNFPDRFSGHQFPNYSSELNVNALLLGDSALYLCASTDMASYNEQFFGPGTRLTVL.

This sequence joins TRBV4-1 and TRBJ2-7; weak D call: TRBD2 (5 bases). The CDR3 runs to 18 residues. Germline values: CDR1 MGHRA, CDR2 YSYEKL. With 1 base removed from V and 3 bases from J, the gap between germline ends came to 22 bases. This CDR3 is CASSQVVRGKRGNYEQYF. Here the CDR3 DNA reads TGCGCCAGCAGCCAAGTTGTCCGAGGGAAGCGAGGTAACTACGAGCAGTACTTC.

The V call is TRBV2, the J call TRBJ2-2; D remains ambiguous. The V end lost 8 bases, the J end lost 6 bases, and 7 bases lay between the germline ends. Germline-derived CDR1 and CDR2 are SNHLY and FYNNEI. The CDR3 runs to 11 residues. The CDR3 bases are TGTGCCAGCCGAGTGGCCGGGGAGCTGTTTTTT. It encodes CASRVAGELFF.

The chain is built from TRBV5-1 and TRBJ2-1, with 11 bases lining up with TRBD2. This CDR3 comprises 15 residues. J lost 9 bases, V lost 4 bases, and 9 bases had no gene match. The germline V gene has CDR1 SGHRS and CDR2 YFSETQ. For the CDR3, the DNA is TGCGCCAGCAGCCAGACTAGCGGGGAATTGGGTGAGCAGTTCTTC. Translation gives CASSQTSGELGEQFF.